Reported below is one T cell receptor (beta chain). An end of the junction differs from the germline gene, which may be a read error. Per germline, CDR1 SSHAT and CDR2 FNYEAQ (reference sequence). This CDR3 region has 15 residues. The sample comes from a study of shared T cell receptors in the human thymus. The table came from immunoSEQ multiplex PCR; TCRdb's copy has only in-frame clones and leaves some out. Among 600,000 to 900,000 clones listed, roughly 85% were seen once. These same data were also listed under a study on human thymus T cells. That report adds: Thymic and blood repertoires showed apparently biased V and J gene usage.

The sequenced sample consisted of thymocytes. The source is a girl less than two years old with a congenital heart defect. The rearrangement joins TRBV7-7 to TRBJ1-1, with a possible D match to TRBD1 (6 bases). The CDR3 sequence: CASSLERTKDSEGFF. CDR3 DNA: TGTGCTAGCAGCTTAGAAAGGACAAAGGACAGCGAAGGTTTCTTT.